This TCR beta chain derives from a study of blood T cells in healthy people across ages. Broader study findings: The study could not conclusively compare naive and antigen-experienced cells, given its unsorted PBMCs.

Germline V gene lookup returns CDR1 LGHDT and CDR2 YNNKEL (reference sequence). This CDR3 contains 14 residues. Trimming cost V 2 bases and J 4 bases, with 9 bases left between them. Sample-barcoded 5' priming and a J-beta primer mix drove a second PCR of roughly 7 to 11 cycles. TCRdb recomputed calls from the 5' RACE reads with MiXCR, one row per CDR3 protein. The table records 700,000 or so distinct CDR3 sequences, over 20% of them present only once. This clonotype came up a few times. No antigen is known for it. Sequencing was performed on blood. The origin of this receptor is a man aged 65 to 79 in good health. V usage is TRBV3-1 and J usage is TRBJ1-5; D is uncertain. CDR3 sequence: CASSQLRSNQPQHF. In nucleotides, the CDR3 is TGTGCCAGCAGCCAACTTAGGTCAAATCAGCCCCAGCATTTT.